This is a list of T cell receptor beta chains from one sample in a study of T cell repertoires in cytomegalovirus infection. The antigens for these receptors are not known. MiXCR was run by TCRdb on the reads, yielding one entry per CDR3 protein. Here the sample spans a few hundred thousand distinct CDR3 sequences, approximately 40% being singletons. The sequencing here drew on cultured PBMCs, taken from culture after CMV antigen stimulation. These receptors came from a human donor in good health (CMV status not recorded). Some clones in this sample may be carry-over from other donors' samples. CDR3s include the opening cysteine and the closing phenylalanine or tryptophan. A D gene is named only where the DNA matches it firmly. Not every row has a clone size; where given, it reads once, few, many or a size class.

d_gene,abundance,v_gene,j_gene,CDR3aa,CDR3nt
-,-,TRBV27,TRBJ1-6,CASSLSIYSGSPLHF,TGTGCCAGCAGTTTATCGATCTATTCGGGATCACCCCTCCACTTT
TRBD2,-,TRBV5-4,TRBJ2-1,CASSLAGLGYNEQFF,TGTGCCAGCAGCCTCGCGGGACTAGGATACAATGAGCAGTTCTTC
TRBD1,few,TRBV6-1,TRBJ1-1,CASRELQGMQAFF,TGTGCCAGCAGAGAACTACAGGGGATGCAAGCTTTCTTT
-,few,TRBV5-4,TRBJ2-3,CASSPDLARTDTQYF,TGTGCCAGCAGCCCTGATCTAGCCCGCACAGATACGCAGTATTTT
-,-,TRBV7-4,TRBJ2-5,CASSSGTAGYF,TGTGCCAGCAGTTCTGGGACTGCAGGGTACTTC
-,-,TRBV7-6,TRBJ2-1,CASSLVLGGDEQFF,TGTGCCAGCAGCTTAGTTCTAGGGGGGGATGAGCAGTTCTTC
TRBD1,-,TRBV19,TRBJ1-2,CASTPGQGARGYTF,TGTGCCAGTACCCCGGGACAGGGGGCCCGCGGCTACACCTTC
-,-,TRBV28,TRBJ1-5,CASLGSNQPQHF,TGTGCCAGCCTTGGGAGCAATCAGCCCCAGCATTTT
-,-,TRBV6-8,TRBJ2-1,CASSQDPPGNEQFF,TGTGCCAGCAGTCAGGACCCTCCGGGCAATGAGCAGTTCTTC
-,few,TRBV6-5,TRBJ2-7,CASSYSGPAYEQYF,TGTGCCAGCAGTTACTCGGGACCAGCCTACGAGCAGTACTTC
-,once,TRBV20-1,TRBJ2-2,CSAFGTGELFF,TGCAGTGCTTTCGGCACCGGGGAGCTGTTTTTT
TRBD2,few,TRBV12-5,TRBJ2-1,CASAQGTSRNNEQFF,TGTGCTAGTGCCCAGGGGACTAGCAGAAACAATGAGCAGTTCTTC
TRBD1,-,TRBV27,TRBJ2-7,CASSFWDRRSEQYF,TGTGCCAGCAGTTTCTGGGACAGGAGGTCCGAGCAGTACTTC
-,-,TRBV6-1,TRBJ1-1,CASRPETDEAFF,TGTGCCAGCAGGCCTGAGACAGATGAAGCTTTCTTT
TRBD2,-,TRBV2,TRBJ2-1,CASSRVREAYNEQFF,TGTGCCAGCAGTAGGGTGCGGGAGGCGTACAATGAGCAGTTCTTC
-,-,TRBV6-6,TRBJ1-2,CASSSARIYGYTF,TGTGCCAGCAGCTCAGCGAGAATCTATGGCTACACCTTC
TRBD1,-,TRBV5-6,TRBJ1-5,CASSLAGTEYQPQHF,TGTGCCAGCAGCTTAGCGGGGACAGAATATCAGCCCCAGCATTTT
-,-,TRBV6-2/TRBV6-3,TRBJ2-3,CASSYGGGTDTQYF,TGTGCCAGCAGTTATGGGGGAGGAACAGATACGCAGTATTTT
-,-,TRBV15,TRBJ2-2,CATSRSRRGLHGELFF,TGTGCCACCAGCAGATCCCGGAGGGGCCTACACGGGGAGCTGTTTTTT
-,-,TRBV11-2,TRBJ1-2,CASYKSGAVLSYTF,TGTGCCAGCTATAAGAGCGGGGCAGTGTTAAGCTACACCTTC
-,-,TRBV12-3/TRBV12-4,TRBJ2-6,CASSFGISANVLTF,TGTGCCAGCAGTTTCGGGATATCGGCCAACGTCCTGACTTTC
TRBD2,-,TRBV7-2,TRBJ2-3,CASSTQTSGTDTQYF,TGTGCCAGCAGCACCCAGACTAGCGGAACAGATACGCAGTATTTT
TRBD1,few,TRBV20-1,TRBJ1-6,CSARDPGQGLSSSYNSPLHF,TGCAGTGCTAGAGATCCGGGACAGGGATTAAGTTCCTCCTATAATTCACCCCTCCACTTT
-,-,TRBV7-2,TRBJ1-5,CASSLDTGQPQHF,TGTGCCAGCAGCTTAGATACAGGGCAGCCCCAGCATTTT
-,-,TRBV28,TRBJ1-2,CASSFWAGNGYGYTF,TGTGCCAGCAGTTTCTGGGCAGGGAATGGCTATGGCTACACCTTC
TRBD1,few,TRBV6-1,TRBJ2-5,CASNRDRLQETQYF,TGTGCCAGCAACCGGGACAGATTACAAGAGACCCAGTACTTC
-,-,TRBV5-4,TRBJ2-6,CASSFRRSGANVLTF,TGTGCCAGCAGCTTCCGGCGCTCTGGGGCCAACGTCCTGACTTTC
-,-,TRBV4-1,TRBJ2-7,CASSQGGKGRISYEQYF,TGCGCCAGCAGCCAAGGGGGGAAGGGGAGGATCTCCTACGAGCAGTACTTC
-,-,TRBV6-1,TRBJ2-3,CASIADSTDTQYF,TGTGCCAGCATAGCCGATAGCACAGATACGCAGTATTTT
TRBD2,-,TRBV6-1,TRBJ2-7,CAESPGGSYEQYF,TGTGCCGAATCCCCGGGGGGTAGCTACGAGCAGTACTTC
-,once,TRBV20-1,TRBJ2-3,CSASPYWSDTQYF,TGCAGTGCTTCTCCCTACTGGTCAGATACGCAGTATTTT
-,-,TRBV7-2,TRBJ1-5,CASSPDREGKRYQPQHF,TGTGCCAGCAGCCCCGACCGGGAGGGCAAACGTTATCAGCCCCAGCATTTT
-,few,TRBV7-2,TRBJ2-1,CASSLGGTGEQFF,TGTGCCAGCAGCTTAGGCGGTACGGGTGAGCAGTTCTTC